The rows below give T cell receptor beta chains drawn from one sample of a study of control samples from healthy donors and cancer patients. Repertoires were generated with immunoSEQ multiplex PCR, while TCRdb's copy carries only in-frame clones and drops some. Here the sample spans roughly 200,000 clones, 91% being singletons. The sequenced sample was blood. The receptors here all came from a man younger than 40 in good health. CDR3s leave out the opening cysteine and the closing phenylalanine or tryptophan. The D gene is left open where the match is weak. Clone size is shown for a subset of rows, as once, few, many or a class of expanded clone.

CDR3 protein: ASSFVRTGTDTQY; J gene: TRBJ2-3; clone size: -; D gene: -; V gene: TRBV11-2
CDR3 protein: ASSESQSGTEAF; J gene: TRBJ1-1; clone size: -; D gene: -; V gene: TRBV6-1
CDR3 protein: ASSDPSGGNNEQF; J gene: TRBJ2-1; clone size: -; D gene: TRBD2; V gene: TRBV10-1
CDR3 protein: ASSVGLAGVSYEQY; J gene: TRBJ2-7; clone size: -; D gene: TRBD2; V gene: TRBV2
CDR3 protein: ASSLSRGYGYT; J gene: TRBJ1-2; clone size: -; D gene: -; V gene: TRBV5-4
CDR3 protein: ASLSQGGGNQPQH; J gene: TRBJ1-5; clone size: -; D gene: TRBD1; V gene: TRBV2
CDR3 protein: ASSQDRAAGEVYEQY; J gene: TRBJ2-7; clone size: -; D gene: TRBD2; V gene: TRBV4-1
CDR3 protein: ASRRGDSTGNTIY; J gene: TRBJ1-3; clone size: -; D gene: -; V gene: TRBV5-5
CDR3 protein: ASSYGRGGDTQY; J gene: TRBJ2-3; clone size: -; D gene: -; V gene: TRBV6-6
CDR3 protein: ASSESLTGAPRSYNEQF; J gene: TRBJ2-1; clone size: -; D gene: -; V gene: TRBV10-1
CDR3 protein: ASSVVQGAASSYEQY; J gene: TRBJ2-7; clone size: many; D gene: TRBD1; V gene: TRBV2
CDR3 protein: ASGRYEGPTQY; J gene: TRBJ2-3; clone size: -; D gene: -; V gene: TRBV27
CDR3 protein: ASSDGLAGGLLSGANVLT; J gene: TRBJ2-6; clone size: -; D gene: TRBD2; V gene: TRBV7-6
CDR3 protein: ASRPQTVMNTGELF; J gene: TRBJ2-2; clone size: once; D gene: -; V gene: TRBV19
CDR3 protein: ASSRTGPNTEAF; J gene: TRBJ1-1; clone size: -; D gene: TRBD1; V gene: TRBV27
CDR3 protein: ASSLTGPPYEQY; J gene: TRBJ2-7; clone size: few; D gene: -; V gene: TRBV27
CDR3 protein: AWSGTRLAGGYEQY; J gene: TRBJ2-7; clone size: -; D gene: TRBD2; V gene: TRBV30
CDR3 protein: ASSYSPNYGYT; J gene: TRBJ1-2; clone size: -; D gene: -; V gene: TRBV6-2/TRBV6-3
CDR3 protein: AWSDGGNEKLF; J gene: TRBJ1-4; clone size: -; D gene: -; V gene: TRBV30
CDR3 protein: ASSYSQGDLSGYT; J gene: TRBJ1-2; clone size: -; D gene: -; V gene: TRBV6-5
CDR3 protein: ASSLMGPSQYYNSPLH; J gene: TRBJ1-6; clone size: -; D gene: -; V gene: TRBV27
CDR3 protein: ASSPIVGDRGLHTIGYT; J gene: TRBJ1-2; clone size: -; D gene: TRBD1; V gene: TRBV18
CDR3 protein: ASSEATGTNTGELF; J gene: TRBJ2-2; clone size: -; D gene: -; V gene: TRBV2
CDR3 protein: ASSQEQGPYNSPLH; J gene: TRBJ1-6; clone size: -; D gene: -; V gene: TRBV14
CDR3 protein: ASGPWTGGRTEAF; J gene: TRBJ1-1; clone size: -; D gene: TRBD1; V gene: TRBV12-5
CDR3 protein: ASSQDSHRTGATNEKLF; J gene: TRBJ1-4; clone size: -; D gene: TRBD1; V gene: TRBV4-1
CDR3 protein: ASSYLVANEQF; J gene: TRBJ2-1; clone size: -; D gene: -; V gene: TRBV6-5
CDR3 protein: ASSLALRGQISNQPQH; J gene: TRBJ1-5; clone size: -; D gene: -; V gene: TRBV7-8
CDR3 protein: ASQRRGGAADTQY; J gene: TRBJ2-3; clone size: -; D gene: -; V gene: TRBV19
CDR3 protein: ASRRIQEIAGYT; J gene: TRBJ1-2; clone size: -; D gene: -; V gene: TRBV6-5
CDR3 protein: ASSVARANSPLH; J gene: TRBJ1-6; clone size: -; D gene: -; V gene: TRBV9
CDR3 protein: ASSPRGQTMNTEAF; J gene: TRBJ1-1; clone size: -; D gene: TRBD1; V gene: TRBV4-1
CDR3 protein: ASRDRVDGYT; J gene: TRBJ1-2; clone size: -; D gene: TRBD1; V gene: TRBV19
CDR3 protein: ASSPNGLYEQY; J gene: TRBJ2-7; clone size: -; D gene: -; V gene: TRBV3-1/TRBV3-2
CDR3 protein: AISDRDPLSPLH; J gene: TRBJ1-6; clone size: -; D gene: -; V gene: TRBV10-3
CDR3 protein: ASSSDRAQPQH; J gene: TRBJ1-5; clone size: -; D gene: -; V gene: TRBV6-6
CDR3 protein: SVVDRVGVNTEAF; J gene: TRBJ1-1; clone size: -; D gene: TRBD1; V gene: TRBV29-1
CDR3 protein: AINPELANYGYT; J gene: TRBJ1-2; clone size: once; D gene: -; V gene: TRBV10-3
CDR3 protein: ATSRDYSPGELF; J gene: TRBJ2-2; clone size: -; D gene: TRBD2; V gene: TRBV15
CDR3 protein: ASSLWLNTEAF; J gene: TRBJ1-1; clone size: -; D gene: -; V gene: TRBV5-5
CDR3 protein: ASSQDLQGGTYEQY; J gene: TRBJ2-7; clone size: -; D gene: -; V gene: TRBV4-1
CDR3 protein: ASSQEGTGVVVEQF; J gene: TRBJ2-1; clone size: once; D gene: TRBD1; V gene: TRBV4-1
CDR3 protein: AWSRGTPYNEQF; J gene: TRBJ2-1; clone size: -; D gene: -; V gene: TRBV30
CDR3 protein: ASSAGATNEKLF; J gene: TRBJ1-4; clone size: -; D gene: -; V gene: TRBV5-1
CDR3 protein: ASSHLNQPQH; J gene: TRBJ1-5; clone size: few; D gene: -; V gene: TRBV4-1
CDR3 protein: ASSYGGRNTEAF; J gene: TRBJ1-1; clone size: -; D gene: -; V gene: TRBV6-5